These T cell receptor beta chains were read from a single sample in a study of blood T cell repertoires in COVID-19. Sequenced by immunoSEQ multiplex PCR; TCRdb stores in-frame clones only, minus some. The table records around 70,000 clones, more than 60% of them present only once. Sequencing was done on a sample of peripheral blood. These receptors originate from a human donor in a cohort sampled during active COVID-19. Each CDR3 is given with its conserved first and last residue. The D gene is left open where the match is weak. The size of a clone is reported for some rows only, either as once, few or many, or as a class for expanded clones.

j_gene: TRBJ1-1
v_gene: TRBV5-5
abundance: .
d_gene: .
CDR3nt: TGTGCCAGCAGCTTGGAACAGGGAGAGGTCCGGAACACTGAAGCTTTCTTT
CDR3aa: CASSLEQGEVRNTEAFF

j_gene: TRBJ1-6
v_gene: TRBV28
abundance: few
d_gene: .
CDR3nt: TGTGCCAGCAGTTTAACATCAGGGACTGTGGTCTCACCCCTCCACTTT
CDR3aa: CASSLTSGTVVSPLHF

j_gene: TRBJ2-2
v_gene: TRBV5-1
abundance: few
d_gene: TRBD2
CDR3nt: TGCGCCAGCAGCTTGACTAGCGGGGGCTACACCGGGGAGCTGTTTTTT
CDR3aa: CASSLTSGGYTGELFF

j_gene: TRBJ2-7
v_gene: TRBV30
abundance: .
d_gene: TRBD2
CDR3nt: TGTGCCTGGAGTGTAGGTGGGGCTAGCGGGGGGGCGTACGAGCAGTACTTC
CDR3aa: CAWSVGGASGGAYEQYF

j_gene: TRBJ2-3
v_gene: TRBV10-3
abundance: .
d_gene: TRBD2
CDR3nt: TGTGCCATCAGACCCGGGACTAGCGGGACAGATACGCAGTATTTT
CDR3aa: CAIRPGTSGTDTQYF

j_gene: TRBJ1-4
v_gene: TRBV12-3/TRBV12-4
abundance: .
d_gene: .
CDR3nt: TGTGCCAGCAGTTTAATTGGAGGAAATCGACTGTTTTTT
CDR3aa: CASSLIGGNRLFF

j_gene: TRBJ2-5
v_gene: TRBV29-1
abundance: once
d_gene: TRBD2
CDR3nt: TGCAGCGTCTCTTTGGGGGGGGGAAACCAAGAGACCCAGTACTTC
CDR3aa: CSVSLGGGNQETQYF

j_gene: TRBJ2-7
v_gene: TRBV11-2
abundance: .
d_gene: TRBD1
CDR3nt: TGTGCCAGCAGCCTGACCGGGACAGTTGCGGCCTACGAGCAGTACTTC
CDR3aa: CASSLTGTVAAYEQYF

j_gene: TRBJ2-1
v_gene: TRBV4-2
abundance: .
d_gene: TRBD2
CDR3nt: TGTGCCAGCAGCCAAGACCCCAGCGGGAGGGCCTCTGTCCATGAGCAGTTCTTC
CDR3aa: CASSQDPSGRASVHEQFF

j_gene: TRBJ1-1
v_gene: TRBV3-1/TRBV3-2
abundance: .
d_gene: .
CDR3nt: TGTGCCAGCAGCCCTTTGGGACAGAACACTGAAGCTTTCTTT
CDR3aa: CASSPLGQNTEAFF

j_gene: TRBJ1-5
v_gene: TRBV6-1
abundance: few
d_gene: .
CDR3nt: TGTGCCAGCAGTGAGGGGCAGACCAATCAGCCCCAGCATTTT
CDR3aa: CASSEGQTNQPQHF

j_gene: TRBJ1-2
v_gene: TRBV10-3
abundance: .
d_gene: .
CDR3nt: TGTGCCATCCTACCGGACAGCAATCCTAACTATGGCTACACCTTC
CDR3aa: CAILPDSNPNYGYTF

j_gene: TRBJ2-7
v_gene: TRBV7-2
abundance: .
d_gene: TRBD1
CDR3nt: TGTGCCAGCAGTCTAGGGGGACAGGCCTACGAGCAGTACTTC
CDR3aa: CASSLGGQAYEQYF

j_gene: TRBJ2-3
v_gene: TRBV25-1
abundance: .
d_gene: .
CDR3nt: TGTGCCAGCAGCCCACGAGGCACAGATACGCAGTATTTT
CDR3aa: CASSPRGTDTQYF

j_gene: TRBJ1-4
v_gene: TRBV18
abundance: .
d_gene: TRBD1
CDR3nt: TGTGCCAGCTCACTAGGACAGGGCGACGTCAAAAAACTGTTTTTT
CDR3aa: CASSLGQGDVKKLFF

j_gene: TRBJ1-3
v_gene: TRBV5-1
abundance: .
d_gene: .
CDR3nt: TGCGCCAGCAGCTTGTTTCCGGGAGGTAAATTGGAAAACACCATATATTTT
CDR3aa: CASSLFPGGKLENTIYF